The 22 T cell receptor beta chains in this list originate from one sample, sequenced in a study of blood T cell repertoires in COVID-19. Profiled with immunoSEQ multiplex PCR; TCRdb holds only in-frame clones, not every one. The repertoire holds 310,000 or so clones, with around 89% as singletons. Material for sequencing was peripheral blood. These receptors all come from a young man who had recovered from COVID-19.

The V call is TRBV5-1, the J call TRBJ1-1, with D possibly TRBD1 on 5 matching bases. The V end was cut by 4 bases, the J end by 7 bases, with 11 bases between. The CDR3 extends over 12 amino acids. CDR1 is SGHRS and CDR2 is YFSETQ in the germline V gene. The CDR3 is CASSHWGGEAFF. CDR3 sequence (DNA): TGCGCCAGCAGCCATTGGGGGGGTGAAGCTTTCTTT.

V and J are TRBV7-8 and TRBJ1-5, with 8 bases lining up with TRBD1. The germline CDR1 and CDR2 sequences are SGHVS and FQNEAQ. The junction had 5 bases not matched to a gene; V was cut back by 4 bases and J by 3 bases. This CDR3 has 15 residues. Written as DNA, the CDR3 is TGTGCCAGCAGCTCTATGGGACAGGACAATCAGCCCCAGCATTTT. It encodes CASSSMGQDNQPQHF.

This clone has a single count. CDR3 loop: CASRSRGTYEQYF. The CDR3 DNA reads as TGTGCCAGCAGAAGTCGGGGAACCTACGAGCAGTACTTC. This chain uses TRBV7-8 with TRBJ2-7; perhaps TRBD2 as D (5 bases). The CDR3 is made up of 13 amino acids. V lost 6 bases and J 2 bases, leaving 11 bases between the germline ends. Per germline, CDR1 SGHVS and CDR2 FQNEAQ.

V and J are TRBV7-2 and TRBJ1-2, with TRBD1 matching over 10 bases. With 3 bases clipped from V and 8 bases from J, the junction kept 3 bases outside the gene matches. This CDR3 has 13 residues. The germline gives CDR1 SGHTA, CDR2 FQGNSA. Here the CDR3 reads CASSFGQGEGYTF. The CDR3 DNA is TGTGCCAGCAGCTTTGGACAGGGGGAAGGCTACACCTTC.

This chain connects TRBV7-3 to TRBJ2-3, with 16 positions matching TRBD2. Trimming cost V 5 bases and J 4 bases; bases outside gene matches: 9. This CDR3 region has 18 residues. Germline V CDR1 and CDR2: SGHTA, FQGTGA. The CDR3 spells CASSPGTSGGAGADTQYF. CDR3 coding DNA: TGTGCCAGCAGCCCCGGGACTAGCGGGGGGGCCGGAGCAGATACGCAGTATTTT.

This clone was seen more than once but under ten times. The chain is built from TRBV7-9 and TRBJ1-6; TRBD1 matches at 7 bases. The CDR3 has 15 amino acids. Germline V CDR1 and CDR2: SEHNR, FQNEAQ (reference sequence). Unmatched junction bases numbered 13, after V lost 8 bases and J lost 9 bases. The CDR3 region is CASYKVEGASSPLHF. The CDR3 DNA is TGTGCCAGCTATAAAGTAGAGGGGGCGTCTTCACCCCTCCACTTT.

The chain links TRBV27 to TRBJ1-5; TRBD1 is a possible D gene (6 bases). Looked up from germline, CDR1 is MNHEY and CDR2 is SMNVEV (reference sequence). The CDR3 covers 15 residues. The V end was cut by 3 bases, the J end by 2 bases, with 11 bases between. The CDR3 region is CASSFSQGGNQPQHF. In nucleotides, the CDR3 is TGTGCCAGCAGTTTTTCACAGGGAGGCAATCAGCCCCAGCATTTT.

The chain combines TRBV7-9 with TRBJ2-1, with TRBD1 as a possible D gene (5 bases). The CDR3 is 14 residues long. V gave up 0 bases and J gave up 11 bases, with 14 bases separating them. The germline V gene encodes CDR1 SEHNR and CDR2 FQNEAQ (reference sequence). The CDR3, as DNA: TGTGCCAGCAGCTTAGCACAGGTCAGCTCAAAGCAGTTCTTC. This gives the protein CASSLAQVSSKQFF.

The chain joins TRBV28 to TRBJ1-1; TRBD1 aligns across 8 bases. Per the germline V gene, CDR1 is MDHEN and CDR2 is SYDVKM. This CDR3 region has 14 residues. Trimming at V came to 6 bases and at J to 9 bases, leaving 12 bases not matched to a gene. The CDR3 sequence is CASSPEAGGRKAFF. CDR3 bases: TGTGCCAGCAGCCCCGAGGCAGGGGGCCGTAAAGCTTTCTTT. The full variable domain, its missing parts supplied by reference TRBV28 and TRBJ1-1, is DVKVTQSSRYLVKRTGEKVFLECVQDMDHENMFWYRQDPGLGLRLIYFSYDVKMKEKGDIPEGYSVSREKKERFSLILESASTNQTSMYLCASSPEAGGRKAFFGQGTRLTVV.

The chain carries TRBV5-6 and TRBJ1-6; D may be TRBD1 (6 bases). Looked up from germline, CDR1 is SGHDT and CDR2 is YYEEEE. The CDR3 runs 16 residues. Trimming removed 0 bases from V and 7 bases from J, with 14 bases in between. The CDR3 is CASSLDFGRGNSPLHF. CDR3 DNA sequence: TGTGCCAGCAGCTTGGATTTCGGCAGGGGAAATTCACCCCTCCACTTT.

This sequence joins TRBV7-3 and TRBJ2-5, with D perhaps matching TRBD2 (6 bases). CDR1 is SGHTA, CDR2 FQGTGA, per germline. The length of the CDR3 is 14 residues. V was clipped by 4 bases and J by 3 bases, with 12 bases between them. DNA for the CDR3: TGTGCCAGCAGCTCTCTAGCGTTGGAAGAGACCCAGTACTTC. As protein: CASSSLALEETQYF. Full variable domain (remainder filled in from reference TRBV7-3 and TRBJ2-5): GAGVSQTPSNKVTEKGKYVELRCDPISGHTALYWYRQSLGQGPEFLIYFQGTGAADDSGLPNDRFFAVRPEGSVSTLKIQRTERGDSAVYLCASSSLALEETQYFGPGTRLLVL.

The chain recombines TRBV19 with TRBJ1-2; D is uncertain. Germline V gene data show CDR1 as LNHDA and CDR2 as SQIVND (reference sequence). V lost 0 bases, J lost 8 bases, and 7 bases lay in between. The CDR3 contains 12 residues. CDR3 amino acids: CASSIDLRGYTF. As DNA, the CDR3 is TGTGCCAGTAGTATAGATCTCAGGGGCTACACCTTC.

The chain couples TRBV9 to TRBJ2-1; 9 bases line up with TRBD2. The CDR3 contains 14 residues. In germline, CDR1 is SGDLS, CDR2 YYNGEE. V was clipped by 0 bases and J by 8 bases; unmatched bases: 3. This CDR3 is CASSVGSGGYEQFF. The CDR3 nucleotides read TGTGCCAGCAGCGTAGGTAGCGGGGGTTATGAGCAGTTCTTC. The whole variable domain, remainder taken from reference TRBV9 and TRBJ2-1, is DSGVTQTPKHLITATGQRVTLRCSPRSGDLSVYWYQQSLDQGLQFLIQYYNGEERAKGNILERFSAQQFPDLHSELNLSSLELGDSALYFCASSVGSGGYEQFFGPGTRLTVL.

This chain links TRBV27 with TRBJ1-2, with D tentatively TRBD1 (5 bases). The germline V gene encodes CDR1 MNHEY and CDR2 SMNVEV (reference sequence). V lost 5 bases and J lost 4, with 17 bases in between. The CDR3 is made up of 15 amino acids. The CDR3 nucleotides read TGTGCCAGCAGTGCGGCCGCAGGGTCCCCCTATGGCTACACCTTC. Encoded protein: CASSAAAGSPYGYTF.

The V and J genes are TRBV3-1 (or the pseudogene TRBV3-2) and TRBJ2-3, with D possibly matching TRBD2 (6 bases). Germline CDR1 is LGHDT and CDR2 is YNNKEL (reference sequence). The CDR3 sequence is 14 residues long. V was trimmed by 3 bases and J by 4 bases, leaving 11 bases between them. The CDR3 loop reads CASSHGSVADTQYF. For the CDR3, the DNA is TGTGCCAGCAGCCACGGGAGCGTCGCAGATACGCAGTATTTT.

The V gene is TRBV5-1, the J gene TRBJ2-2, with TRBD1 identical over 7 bases. Germline lookup yields CDR1 SGHRS and CDR2 YFSETQ. The CDR3 length is 15 residues. With V trimmed by 6 bases and J by 0 bases, 5 bases remained unmatched. The CDR3 region is CASTRDSANTGELFF. The CDR3 DNA reads as TGCGCCAGCACCAGGGACAGTGCGAACACCGGGGAGCTGTTTTTT.

CDR3 in amino acids: CASSLFSGTGAKAFF. The CDR3 DNA reads TGTGCCAGCAGTTTATTCTCCGGGACAGGGGCCAAAGCTTTCTTT. The V call is TRBV27, the J call TRBJ1-1; 10 nucleotides line up with TRBD1. Trimming removed 1 base from V and 9 bases from J; junction bases left unmatched: 8. From germline, CDR1 is MNHEY and CDR2 SMNVEV (reference sequence). This CDR3 has 15 residues.

This clone was counted between two and nine times. This chain links TRBV12-2 with TRBJ1-5; TRBD1 is the table's D call, not checked against the DNA. TRBV12-2 corresponds to a pseudogene. CDR3 length equals 17 residues. CDR3 region: CASRLDLDRDSNQPQHF. The CDR3 DNA sequence: TGTGCAAGTCGCTTAGACCTGGACAGAGATAGCAATCAGCCCCAGCATTTT.

The rearrangement joins TRBV9 to TRBJ1-1; 9 bases map to TRBD1. The CDR3 is 15 amino acids. CDR1 and CDR2 (germline): SGDLS, YYNGEE. V lost 3 bases to trimming and J lost 4 bases; unmatched junction nucleotides: 7. Here the CDR3 DNA reads TGTGCCAGCAGCGGGGGGACAGGGATGGTCACTGAAGCTTTCTTT. This codes for CASSGGTGMVTEAFF. The complete variable domain, with remaining parts taken from reference TRBV9 and TRBJ1-1, reads DSGVTQTPKHLITATGQRVTLRCSPRSGDLSVYWYQQSLDQGLQFLIQYYNGEERAKGNILERFSAQQFPDLHSELNLSSLELGDSALYFCASSGGTGMVTEAFFGQGTRLTVV.

The chain combines TRBV25-1 with TRBJ1-2; a weak D match, TRBD1 (6 bases). With 5 bases removed from V and 4 bases from J, the gap between germline ends came to 11 bases. The germline CDR1 and CDR2 sequences are MGHDK and SYGVNS. The CDR3 is made up of 13 amino acids. CDR3 sequence (DNA): TGTGCCAGCAGTCTGGGGGCCGGCTATGGCTACACCTTC. It yields the protein CASSLGAGYGYTF.

This clone was observed a single time. The genes are TRBV18 and TRBJ1-2; perhaps TRBD1 as D (6 bases). The V end lost 0 bases, the J end lost 0 bases, and 14 bases lay between the germline ends. The CDR3 loop spans 17 amino acids. Germline V gene sequence: CDR1 KGHSH, CDR2 LQKENI. CDR3 coding DNA: TGTGCCAGCTCACCACCGGGCAGGGACAACGCTAACTATGGCTACACCTTC. This codes for CASSPPGRDNANYGYTF. Combining the CDR3 with reference TRBV18 and TRBJ1-2 gives the whole variable domain NAGVMQNPRHLVRRRGQEARLRCSPMKGHSHVYWYRQLPEEGLKFMVYLQKENIIDESGMPKERFSAEFPKEGPSILRIQQVVRGDSAAYFCASSPPGRDNANYGYTFGSGTRLTVV.

The chain combines TRBV19 with TRBJ2-1, with D possibly TRBD1 on 5 matching bases. This CDR3 comprises 15 residues. Germline CDR1 and CDR2: LNHDA and SQIVND (reference sequence). V was trimmed by 2 bases and J by 4 bases, leaving 12 bases between them. The CDR3 bases are TGTGCCAGTAGTATAAAGGGGTTGGATTACAATGAGCAGTTCTTC. Its protein is CASSIKGLDYNEQFF.